Included here is one T cell receptor beta chain sequence, with context. After extraction with the RNeasy kit, about 0.45 to 1 ug of the RNA was reverse transcribed using random hexamers. The TCR beta CDR3 was amplified by immunoSEQ multiplex PCR across 54 Vbeta, 13 Jbeta. One entry per CDR3 protein, called by TCRdb with MiXCR from the immunoSEQ multiplex PCR reads. In the table there are roughly 400,000 distinct CDR3 sequences, roughly 85% of which are singletons. This entry belongs to a study of CD8 T cells in Susac syndrome. From blood CD8+ and CD4+ T cells, TCR beta sequences were generated. The multiple sclerosis controls were treatment-naive patients with relapsing-remitting disease that was stable or active. This TCR derives from a human donor with multiple sclerosis. The material sequenced was CD8+ T cells from PBMCs.

The CDR3 protein is CASSLRPFDSTDTQYF. The CDR3 DNA follows: TGTGCCAGCAGCTTGCGCCCCTTCGATAGCACAGATACGCAGTATTTT. The J gene is TRBJ2-3, the V gene TRBV5-5; D ambiguous. The V end lost 1 base, the J end lost 0 bases, and 12 bases lay between the germline ends. This CDR3 spans 16 amino acids. CDR1 is SGHKS, CDR2 YYEKEE, per germline (reference sequence).